This TCR beta chain was retrieved from a study of cytomegalovirus exposure and HLA in healthy donors. Overall study results and limits: Through in vitro validation, three CMV-associated chains were shown to be specific for CMV antigens. According to the study, around 180 TCR beta chains were cytomegalovirus-associated.

A multiplex PCR was run with 60 Vbeta primers and 13 Jbeta primers. Using immunoSEQ multiplex PCR, the repertoire was profiled, and TCRdb retains in-frame clones only, with some absent. The repertoire holds 150,000 to 200,000 clones, with over 75% as singletons. Comment on this clone: Antigen specificity is unknown.

CDR3 size: 14 residues. Germline V gene data show CDR1 as LGHNT and CDR2 as FRNRAP. The V end was cut by 0 bases, the J end by 7 bases, with 10 bases between. There were likely unrecorded immune exposures, though donors were nominally healthy when sampled. The receptor's source is a girl under three years old in good health and CMV-seronegative. V and J are TRBV12-5 and TRBJ2-1; weak D call: TRBD2 (5 bases). Sequenced sample: PBMCs. CDR3 DNA: TGTGCTAGTGGTTTGGTACGAGGGCCGAATGAGCAGTTCTTC. Its translation is CASGLVRGPNEQFF.